A single sample gave rise to the 30 T cell receptor beta chains below, sequenced in a study of CD8+ T cells in alopecia areata. As the sequencing template, cDNA was produced by extracting RNA and reverse transcribing it. Profiling relied on immunoSEQ multiplex PCR, and the TCRdb table lists in-frame clones only, not all of them. The sample has some 180,000 clones; about 53% are singletons. Treatment of the sample: oral pan-JAK inhibitor, 5-10 mg twice daily. The sequences come from CD8+ T cells sorted from blood, collected at week 24, from a patient treated with tofacitinib. The receptors originated from a human donor with alopecia areata.

This sequence joins TRBV4-3 and TRBJ1-6, with 7 bases matching TRBD1. V dropped 0 bases and J dropped 6; count of bases not matched to a gene: 2. Germline CDR1 is LGHNA and CDR2 is YSLEER. The CDR3 has 15 residues. The CDR3 is CASSQETGSNSPLHF. Written as DNA, the CDR3 is TGCGCCAGCAGCCAAGAGACAGGGTCTAATTCACCCCTCCACTTT.

This chain joins TRBV9 and TRBJ2-2; D may be TRBD2 (5 bases). Trimming removed 3 bases at V and 4 bases at J, with 10 bases between. Germline CDR1 is SGDLS and CDR2 is YYNGEE. The CDR3 runs to 14 residues. CDR3 amino acids: CASSAFEGTGELFF. CDR3 nucleotides: TGTGCCAGCAGCGCTTTCGAGGGCACCGGGGAGCTGTTTTTT.

This clone was recorded a few times. The chain recombines TRBV14 with TRBJ2-1; the match to TRBD1 covers 10 bases. V shed 4 bases and J 6 bases; nucleotides not matched to a gene: 9. This CDR3 region has 16 residues. CDR1 is SGHDN, CDR2 FVKESK, per germline. The CDR3 DNA sequence: TGTGCCAGCAGCCTCTTTGACAGGGGGCAAGGCAATGAGCAGTTCTTC. It yields the protein CASSLFDRGQGNEQFF.

This clone was detected only a few times. The chain employs TRBV11-2 and TRBJ2-1; D is perhaps TRBD2 (6 bases). The CDR3 is 16 residues long. In germline, CDR1 is SGHAT, CDR2 FQNNGV. Trimming pared 8 bases from V and 5 bases from J, leaving 22 bases between. CDR3 residues: CASPPTLSSAHNEQFF. The CDR3, as DNA: TGTGCCAGCCCCCCTACATTGTCTAGCGCGCACAATGAGCAGTTCTTC.

The chain employs TRBV29-1 and TRBJ1-2; D not resolved. CDR1 SQVTM and CDR2 ANQGSEA come from the germline V gene. The CDR3 has 12 residues. Trimming removed 4 bases from V and 2 bases from J, with 8 bases in between. DNA for the CDR3: TGCAGCGTTGTCGTTCAGAACTATGGCTACACCTTC. The encoded protein is CSVVVQNYGYTF.

The chain uses TRBV7-8 and TRBJ1-1, with D maybe TRBD1 (6 bases). The V and J ends lost 1 base and 2 bases respectively, with 14 bases between them. This CDR3 is 16 amino acids long. Germline V CDR1 and CDR2: SGHVS, FQNEAQ. The chain's CDR3 is CASSLEGGTFNTEAFF. CDR3 nucleotides: TGTGCCAGCAGCTTAGAGGGGGGCACATTCAACACTGAAGCTTTCTTT.

This clone was picked up a small number of times. The gene calls are TRBV27 and TRBJ1-1; 7 bases fit TRBD1. CDR1 and CDR2 (germline): MNHEY, SMNVEV (reference sequence). The CDR3 is made up of 14 amino acids. Losses at the gene ends were 0 bases for V and 8 bases for J; bases not matched to a gene: 6. The CDR3 DNA reads TGTGCCAGCAGTTTATCGAAGGGGGCTACGGAAGCTTTCTTT. Amino acids: CASSLSKGATEAFF.

This chain joins TRBV4-1 and TRBJ1-1, with a possible D match to TRBD1 (5 bases). From germline, CDR1 is MGHRA and CDR2 YSYEKL. CDR3 size: 11 residues. The V gene lost 1 base and the J gene lost 8 bases, with 5 bases spanning the gap. CDR3 nucleotide sequence: TGCGCCAGCAGCCAAGGACAGGAAGCTTTCTTT. It translates to CASSQGQEAFF.

The J gene is TRBJ2-7, the V gene TRBV5-6; perhaps TRBD2 as D (6 bases). V was shortened by 4 bases and J by 3 bases, with 14 bases between the two germline ends. The length of the CDR3 is 14 residues. Germline CDR1 SGHDT, CDR2 YYEEEE. The CDR3 here is CASSPGVGSYEQYF. CDR3 DNA: TGTGCCAGCAGCCCGGGGGTGGGCAGCTACGAGCAGTACTTC.

This clone was counted between two and nine times. This rearrangement joins TRBV19 to TRBJ2-5, with D unclear. V lost 4 bases and J 3 bases, leaving 9 bases between the germline ends. This CDR3 is 13 amino acids long. The germline gives CDR1 LNHDA, CDR2 SQIVND (reference sequence). The CDR3 DNA sequence: TGTGCCAGTAGTACTCGAGGAGAAGAGACCCAGTACTTC. Protein product: CASSTRGEETQYF.

This clone was detected a few times. The chain links TRBV14 to TRBJ2-7; tentatively, D is TRBD2 (5 bases). This CDR3 is 14 amino acids long. Trimming cost V 0 bases and J 4 bases, with 10 bases left between them. Per the germline V gene, CDR1 is SGHDN and CDR2 is FVKESK. CDR3: CASSQDVRGYEQYF. The CDR3 coding sequence is TGTGCCAGCAGCCAAGATGTTCGGGGTTACGAGCAGTACTTC.

On this clone: This sample also contains other DNA sequences that code for the same CDR3. The CDR3 DNA sequence: TGTGCCAGCAGCTCCGGCGGGAATGAGCAGTTCTTC. Translation gives CASSSGGNEQFF. The gene calls are TRBV5-6 and TRBJ2-1; D possibly corresponds to TRBD2 (5 bases). Deletions cut 3 bases from V and 7 bases from J, with 8 bases between. The CDR3 is 12 residues long. Germline V gives CDR1 SGHDT, CDR2 YYEEEE.

This clone occurred a few times. V is TRBV2 and J is TRBJ2-3; 12 bases agree with TRBD2. The CDR3 has 17 amino acids. The germline V gene has CDR1 SNHLY and CDR2 FYNNEI. V shed 6 bases, J shed 1 base, and the junction held 8 bases outside the gene matches. CDR3 protein: CASRGLAGGPRTDTQYF. CDR3 DNA: TGTGCCAGCAGAGGCCTAGCGGGGGGGCCGCGCACAGATACGCAGTATTTT.

The chain couples TRBV7-2 to TRBJ1-1; D call uncertain. Germline CDR1 reads SGHTA; CDR2 reads FQGNSA. The CDR3 loop spans 14 amino acids. The V end was cut by 0 bases, the J end by 5 bases, with 10 bases between. The CDR3 nucleotides read TGTGCCAGCAGCTTAGCCCTTTCAGGTACTGAAGCTTTCTTT. It yields the protein CASSLALSGTEAFF.

This chain links TRBV13 with TRBJ2-1; D may be TRBD2 (5 bases). This CDR3 has 17 amino acids. Deletions cut 0 bases from V and 0 bases from J, with 12 bases between. Germline V gene sequence: CDR1 PRHDT, CDR2 FYEKMQ (reference sequence). As DNA, the CDR3 is TGTGCCAGCAGCTTAGGCCTGACTGGGAGCTCCTACAATGAGCAGTTCTTC. This translates into CASSLGLTGSSYNEQFF.

The gene calls are TRBV18 and TRBJ2-1, with a tentative D call TRBD1 (5 bases). V shed 3 bases and J shed 9 bases, with 12 bases lying between them. The CDR3 runs 13 residues. CDR1 is KGHSH and CDR2 is LQKENI in the germline V gene. CDR3 nucleotides: TGTGCCAGCTCACCTTCACAGGCCCCTGAGCAGTTCTTC. Residues: CASSPSQAPEQFF. Full variable domain (rest looked up from reference TRBV18 and TRBJ2-1): NAGVMQNPRHLVRRRGQEARLRCSPMKGHSHVYWYRQLPEEGLKFMVYLQKENIIDESGMPKERFSAEFPKEGPSILRIQQVVRGDSAAYFCASSPSQAPEQFFGPGTRLTVL.

This clone has a handful of counts. V usage is TRBV4-3 and J usage is TRBJ2-1; 8 bases agree with TRBD2. The CDR3 is 17 residues long. The ends lost 0 bases at V and 3 bases at J; junction bases unmatched: 7. The germline V gene encodes CDR1 LGHNA and CDR2 YSLEER. The CDR3 DNA reads TGCGCCAGCAGCCAAGAAGTCCCGGGACTAGTCTACAATGAGCAGTTCTTC. Translated: CASSQEVPGLVYNEQFF.

This rearrangement joins TRBV19 to TRBJ1-2; D gene ambiguous. V was pared by 3 bases and J by 8 bases, with 16 bases between. The CDR3 is 14 amino acids. From germline, CDR1 is LNHDA and CDR2 SQIVND (reference sequence). The CDR3 DNA is TGTGCCAGTAGTATGCAAGGTTACACAGAAGGCTACACCTTC. Residues: CASSMQGYTEGYTF.

V gene TRBV27 combines with J gene TRBJ2-3, with 16 bases lining up with TRBD2. The CDR3 length is 15 residues. Germline V CDR1 and CDR2: MNHEY, SMNVEV (reference sequence). V was clipped by 10 bases and J by 2 bases; unmatched bases: 3. Here the CDR3 reads CATGTSGGATDTQYF. DNA for the CDR3: TGTGCCACCGGGACTAGCGGGGGGGCCACAGATACGCAGTATTTT.

This clone was seen only a few times. CDR3 sequence (DNA): TGTGCCAGCAGCACGGGACAGAACTATGGCTACACCTTC. Amino acid sequence: CASSTGQNYGYTF. The gene calls are TRBV13 and TRBJ1-2, with TRBD1 identical over 7 bases. Germline trimming cut 5 bases from V and 2 bases from J; bases unmatched to any gene: 2. CDR3 length: 13 amino acids. Germline values: CDR1 PRHDT, CDR2 FYEKMQ (reference sequence).

In its sample, this clone was seen once. The chain recombines TRBV30 with TRBJ2-1; 9 nucleotides line up with TRBD2. The germline CDR1 and CDR2 sequences are GTSNPN and SVGIG (reference sequence). V shed 4 bases and J 3 bases; nucleotides not matched to a gene: 4. The CDR3 totals 14 residues. The CDR3 protein is CAWKAGGYYNEQFF. In nucleotides, the CDR3 is TGTGCCTGGAAGGCGGGGGGGTACTACAATGAGCAGTTCTTC.

The chain recombines TRBV19 with TRBJ1-2; D perhaps matches TRBD1 (5 bases). This CDR3 region has 12 residues. Germline lookup yields CDR1 LNHDA and CDR2 SQIVND (reference sequence). The V end lost 5 bases, the J end lost 4 bases, and 8 bases lay between the germline ends. CDR3 in DNA: TGTGCCAGTAGTCGGGGACCCTATGGCTACACCTTC. It codes for CASSRGPYGYTF.

This clone has only a few counts. The V gene is TRBV7-2, the J gene TRBJ2-1; TRBD2 matches at 7 bases. The CDR3 totals 15 residues. Trimming at V came to 5 bases and at J to 9 bases, leaving 13 bases not matched to a gene. Germline V gene data show CDR1 as SGHTA and CDR2 as FQGNSA. DNA of the CDR3: TGTGCCAGCAGCCTCGGGATAGCGGGCTCTGGTGAGCAGTTCTTC. This sequence encodes CASSLGIAGSGEQFF.

This clone was counted a few times. The chain couples TRBV30 to TRBJ2-2; no clear D gene. The V and J ends lost 7 bases and 1 base respectively, with 7 bases between them. Per germline, CDR1 GTSNPN and CDR2 SVGIG (reference sequence). CDR3 length: 12 amino acids. Here the CDR3 DNA reads TGTGCCTCGACGGAGAACACCGGGGAGCTGTTTTTT. It translates to CASTENTGELFF.

The genes are TRBV29-1 and TRBJ2-7; D perhaps matches TRBD1 (5 bases). Trimming stripped 6 bases from V and 0 bases from J, with 6 bases between. Germline assignment: CDR1 SQVTM and CDR2 ANQGSEA. CDR3 size: 11 residues. The CDR3 reads CSVTVSYEQYF. The CDR3 DNA is TGCAGCGTGACAGTCTCCTACGAGCAGTACTTC.

Points on this clone: It may be a read error: a sequence one base away is much more abundant. This chain joins TRBV5-5 and TRBJ1-1, with D possibly being TRBD1 (6 bases). Trimming took off 2 bases at V and 0 bases at J, with 8 bases between the two ends. Germline CDR1 is SGHKS and CDR2 is YYEKEE (reference sequence). The CDR3 totals 14 residues. The CDR3 loop is CASSFGQLNTEAFF. CDR3 coding DNA: TGTGCCAGCAGCTTCGGACAGTTGAACACTGAAGCTTTCTTT.

The chain couples TRBV10-3 to TRBJ1-2; D is unresolved. Germline assignment: CDR1 ENHRY and CDR2 SYGVKD. The CDR3 has 12 amino acids. The V end was cut by 6 bases, the J end by 8 bases, with 13 bases between. CDR3 residues: CAIRDPPGGYTF. Here the CDR3 DNA reads TGTGCCATCAGGGACCCTCCGGGGGGCTACACCTTC.

This chain uses TRBV11-2 with TRBJ1-5, with 7 bases identical to TRBD1. The CDR3 sequence is 14 residues long. The germline V gene has CDR1 SGHAT and CDR2 FQNNGV. Trimming cost V 3 bases and J 3 bases; bases outside gene matches: 2. The CDR3 nucleotides read TGTGCCAGCAGCTTGGGACAGTACAATCAGCCCCAGCATTTT. Its translation is CASSLGQYNQPQHF.

V gene TRBV30 combines with J gene TRBJ1-3; a weak D match, TRBD1 (5 bases). The germline V and J ends were trimmed by 2 bases and 0 bases, with 11 bases remaining between them. Germline V gives CDR1 GTSNPN, CDR2 SVGIG (reference sequence). The CDR3 runs 15 residues. The CDR3 protein is CAWSLDSNSGNTIYF. The CDR3 coding sequence is TGTGCCTGGAGTCTCGACAGCAACTCTGGAAACACCATATATTTT.

The J gene is TRBJ2-1, the V gene TRBV29-1; 9 bases fit TRBD1. Germline values: CDR1 SQVTM, CDR2 ANQGSEA. The CDR3 has 13 residues. V shed 7 bases and J 6 bases; nucleotides not matched to a gene: 7. In DNA form, the CDR3 reads TGCAGCGCCATACAGGGGGCACGCAATGAGCAGTTCTTC. This sequence encodes CSAIQGARNEQFF.